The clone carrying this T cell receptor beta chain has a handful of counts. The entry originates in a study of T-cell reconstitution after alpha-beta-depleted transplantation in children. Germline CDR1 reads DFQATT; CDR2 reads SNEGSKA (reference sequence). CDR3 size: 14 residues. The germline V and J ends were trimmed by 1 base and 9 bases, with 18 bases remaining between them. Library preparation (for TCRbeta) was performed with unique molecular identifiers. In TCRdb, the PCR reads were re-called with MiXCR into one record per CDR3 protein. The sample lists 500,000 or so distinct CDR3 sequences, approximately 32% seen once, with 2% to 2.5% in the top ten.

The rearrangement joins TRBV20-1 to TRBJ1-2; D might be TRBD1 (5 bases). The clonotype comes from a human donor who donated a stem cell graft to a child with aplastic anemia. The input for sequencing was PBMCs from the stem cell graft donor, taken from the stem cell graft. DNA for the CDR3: TGCAGTGCTAGAGCCTATTCCGGGACGGCGAGCTACACCTTC. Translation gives CSARAYSGTASYTF.